This record concerns one TCR beta chain sequence. Its antigen is not known. Germline CDR1 MDHEN, CDR2 SYDVKM. V was clipped by 7 bases and J by 6 bases; unmatched bases: 10. This CDR3 spans 15 amino acids. The data derive from a study of cytomegalovirus exposure and HLA in healthy donors. The study, taken as a whole, reports: TCR beta V segments were, for the most part, productive about 87% or about 30% of the time in an earlier analysis. Researchers reported that a few CMV-associated chains were confirmed in vitro as CMV antigen-specific. A later analysis reportedly found fewer N-insertions in an Asian-associated ancestry cluster than the approximately 730-donor mean.

Amplification used 60 Vbeta primers and 13 Jbeta primers. Sequenced by immunoSEQ multiplex PCR; TCRdb stores in-frame clones only, minus some. The sample yields around 240,000 clones, 82% seen once. The study sampled nominally healthy donors, though unrecorded immune exposures were likely. The specimen was PBMCs. This chain joins TRBV28 and TRBJ2-7; 12 nucleotides line up with TRBD2. This TCR was sampled from a woman aged 40 to 50 in good health and CMV-seropositive. The CDR3 DNA reads TGTGCCAGCAATAACCTAGCGGGGGGGCGGGTCGAGCAGTACTTC. It yields the protein CASNNLAGGRVEQYF.